This TCR beta chain is drawn from a study of CD8 T cells in Susac syndrome. The trim removed 2 bases at V and 2 bases at J, leaving 7 bases unmatched. Germline values: CDR1 MNHEY, CDR2 SVGEGT. This CDR3 has 17 amino acids. With random hexamers, reverse transcription was performed on about 0.5 to 1 ug of RNA. TCRdb re-analysed the immunoSEQ multiplex PCR reads in MiXCR, keeping a single row per CDR3 protein. This table holds about 140,000 distinct CDR3 sequences, around 94% found once. V is TRBV6-2 or TRBV6-3 and J is TRBJ2-3; 10 bases map to TRBD2. The TCR comes from a human donor in good health. Source material: CD8+ T cells from PBMCs. CDR3 sequence: CASSYEAGGPVTDTQYF. CDR3 nucleotides: TGTGCCAGCAGTTACGAAGCGGGAGGGCCGGTCACAGATACGCAGTATTTT.